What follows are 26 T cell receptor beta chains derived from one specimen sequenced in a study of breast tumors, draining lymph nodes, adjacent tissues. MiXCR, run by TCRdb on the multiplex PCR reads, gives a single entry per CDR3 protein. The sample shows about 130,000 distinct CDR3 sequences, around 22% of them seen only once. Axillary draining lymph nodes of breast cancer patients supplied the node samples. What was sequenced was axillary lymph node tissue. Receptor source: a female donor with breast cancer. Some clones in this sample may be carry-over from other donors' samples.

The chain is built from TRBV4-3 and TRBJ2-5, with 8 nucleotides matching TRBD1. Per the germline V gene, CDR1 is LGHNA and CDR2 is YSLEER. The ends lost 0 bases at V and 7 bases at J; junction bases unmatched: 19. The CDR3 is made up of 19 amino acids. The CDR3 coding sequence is TGCGCCAGCAGCCAAGACCTCCAACGCCTTGGACAGGGCCGTGGGACCCAGTACTTC. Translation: CASSQDLQRLGQGRGTQYF.

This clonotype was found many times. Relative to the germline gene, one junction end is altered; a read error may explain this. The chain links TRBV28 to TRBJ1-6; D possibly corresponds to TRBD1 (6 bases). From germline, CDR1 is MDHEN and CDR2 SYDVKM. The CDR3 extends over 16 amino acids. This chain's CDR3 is CASRVQGGSNNSPLHF. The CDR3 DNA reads TGTGCCAGCAGGGTACAGGGAGGCTCCAATAATTCACCCCTCCACTTT.

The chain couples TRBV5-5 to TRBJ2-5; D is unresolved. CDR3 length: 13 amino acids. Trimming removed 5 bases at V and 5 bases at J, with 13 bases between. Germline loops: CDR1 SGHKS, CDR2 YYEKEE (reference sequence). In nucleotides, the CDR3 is TGTGCCAGCAGTCTCTCGAGAAGGGAGACCCAGTACTTC. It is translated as CASSLSRRETQYF.

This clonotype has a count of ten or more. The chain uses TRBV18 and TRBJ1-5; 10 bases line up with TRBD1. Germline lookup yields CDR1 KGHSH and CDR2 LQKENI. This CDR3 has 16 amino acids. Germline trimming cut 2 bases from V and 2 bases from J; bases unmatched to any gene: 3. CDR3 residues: CASSPTGTGGNQPQHF. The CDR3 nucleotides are TGTGCCAGCTCACCAACCGGGACAGGGGGCAATCAGCCCCAGCATTTT.

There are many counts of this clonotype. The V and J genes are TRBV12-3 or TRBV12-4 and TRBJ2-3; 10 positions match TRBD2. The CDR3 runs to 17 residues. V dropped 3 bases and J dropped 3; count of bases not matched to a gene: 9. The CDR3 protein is CASSFSAGGVKTDTQYF. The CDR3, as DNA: TGTGCCAGCAGTTTCTCAGCGGGAGGGGTAAAAACAGATACGCAGTATTTT.

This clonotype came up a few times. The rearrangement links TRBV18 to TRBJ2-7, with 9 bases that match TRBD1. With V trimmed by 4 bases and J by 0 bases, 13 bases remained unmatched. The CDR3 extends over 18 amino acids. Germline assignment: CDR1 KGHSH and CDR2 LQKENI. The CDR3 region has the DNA TGTGCCAGCTCACGGGACAGGGTGGGAACGGCTACCTCCTACGAGCAGTACTTC. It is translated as CASSRDRVGTATSYEQYF.

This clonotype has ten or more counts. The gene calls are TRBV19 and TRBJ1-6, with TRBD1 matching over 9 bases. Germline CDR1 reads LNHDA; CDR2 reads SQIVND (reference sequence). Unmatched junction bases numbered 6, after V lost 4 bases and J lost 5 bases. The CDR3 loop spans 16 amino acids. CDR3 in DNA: TGTGCCAGTAGTAGAGGGACAGGGCGGAATAATTCACCCCTCCACTTT. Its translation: CASSRGTGRNNSPLHF.

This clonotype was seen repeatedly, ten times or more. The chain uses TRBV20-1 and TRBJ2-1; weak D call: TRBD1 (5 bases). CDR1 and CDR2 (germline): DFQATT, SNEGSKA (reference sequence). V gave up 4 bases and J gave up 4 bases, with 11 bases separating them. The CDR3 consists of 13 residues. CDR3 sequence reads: CSAKPGSYNEQFF. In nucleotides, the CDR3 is TGCAGTGCTAAGCCAGGGTCTTACAATGAGCAGTTCTTC.

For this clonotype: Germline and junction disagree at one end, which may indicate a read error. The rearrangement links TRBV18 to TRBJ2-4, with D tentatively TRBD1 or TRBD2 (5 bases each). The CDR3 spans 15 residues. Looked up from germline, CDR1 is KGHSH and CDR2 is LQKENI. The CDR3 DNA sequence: TGTGCCAGTAGCCAGCCCGAGGGGAAGAGAAACATTCAGTCCTTC. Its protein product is CASSQPEGKRNIQSF.

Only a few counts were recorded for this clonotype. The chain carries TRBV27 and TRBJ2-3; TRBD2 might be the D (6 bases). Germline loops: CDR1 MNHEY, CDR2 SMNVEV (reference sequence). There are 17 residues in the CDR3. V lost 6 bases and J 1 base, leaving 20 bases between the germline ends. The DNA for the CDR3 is TGTGCCAGCAGCCCAACCCCTTGGGGGGTGGGCACAGATACGCAGTATTTT. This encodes CASSPTPWGVGTDTQYF.

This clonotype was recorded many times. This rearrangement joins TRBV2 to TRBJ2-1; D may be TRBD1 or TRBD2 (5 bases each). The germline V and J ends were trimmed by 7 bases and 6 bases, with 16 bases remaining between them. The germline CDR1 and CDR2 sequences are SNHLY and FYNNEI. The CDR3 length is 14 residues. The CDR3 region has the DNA TGTGCCAGCATTTATAGGGGAAGCGGCAATGAGCAGTTCTTC. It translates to CASIYRGSGNEQFF.

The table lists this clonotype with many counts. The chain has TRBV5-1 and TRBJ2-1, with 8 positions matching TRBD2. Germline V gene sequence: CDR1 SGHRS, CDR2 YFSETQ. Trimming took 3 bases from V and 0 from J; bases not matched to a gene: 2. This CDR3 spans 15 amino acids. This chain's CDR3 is CASSSGTSSYNEQFF. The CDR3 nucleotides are TGCGCCAGCAGCTCCGGGACTAGCTCCTACAATGAGCAGTTCTTC.

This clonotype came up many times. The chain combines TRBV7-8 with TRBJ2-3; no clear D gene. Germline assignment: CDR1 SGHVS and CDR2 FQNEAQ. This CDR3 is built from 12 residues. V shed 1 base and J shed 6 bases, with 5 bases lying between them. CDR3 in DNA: TGTGCCAGCAGCTTAGTCGATGATACGCAGTATTTT. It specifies CASSLVDDTQYF.

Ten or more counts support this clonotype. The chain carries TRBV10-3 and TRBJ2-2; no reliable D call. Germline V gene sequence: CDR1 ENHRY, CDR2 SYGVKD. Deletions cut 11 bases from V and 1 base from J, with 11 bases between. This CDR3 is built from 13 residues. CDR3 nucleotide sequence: TGTGCCGCCTGGGCAGAGAACACCGGGGAGCTGTTTTTT. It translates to CAAWAENTGELFF.

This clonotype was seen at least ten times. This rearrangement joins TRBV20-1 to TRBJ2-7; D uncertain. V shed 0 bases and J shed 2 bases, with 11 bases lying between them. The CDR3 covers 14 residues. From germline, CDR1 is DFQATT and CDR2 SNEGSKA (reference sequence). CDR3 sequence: CSARDGAFTYEQYF. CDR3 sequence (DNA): TGCAGTGCTAGAGATGGCGCCTTTACCTACGAGCAGTACTTC.

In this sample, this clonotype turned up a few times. The CDR3 is CASSYVGGRGNEQFF. The CDR3 DNA follows: TGTGCCAGCAGTTACGTGGGCGGGAGAGGCAATGAGCAGTTCTTC. This chain uses TRBV6-2 or TRBV6-3 with TRBJ2-1, with TRBD2 matching over 7 bases. Germline CDR1 reads MNHEY; CDR2 reads SVGEGT. V trimming: 2 bases; J trimming: 6 bases; junction bases outside the gene matches: 7. This CDR3 is 15 amino acids long.

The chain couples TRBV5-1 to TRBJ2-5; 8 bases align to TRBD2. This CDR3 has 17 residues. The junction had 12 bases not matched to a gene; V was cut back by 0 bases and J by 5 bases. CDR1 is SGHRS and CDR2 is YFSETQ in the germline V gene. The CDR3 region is CASSLAGGRRTRETQYF. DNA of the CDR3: TGCGCCAGCAGCTTGGCCGGCGGGAGGAGGACCAGGGAGACCCAGTACTTC.

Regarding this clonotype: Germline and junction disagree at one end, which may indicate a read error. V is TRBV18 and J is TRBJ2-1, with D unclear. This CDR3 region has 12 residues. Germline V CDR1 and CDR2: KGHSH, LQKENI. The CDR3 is CASPPLVPEQFF. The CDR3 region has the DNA TGTGCCAGCCCACCTTTAGTCCCTGAGCAGTTCTTC. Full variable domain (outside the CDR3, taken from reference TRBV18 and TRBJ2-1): NAGVMQNPRHLVRRRGQEARLRCSPMKGHSHVYWYRQLPEEGLKFMVYLQKENIIDESGMPKERFSAEFPKEGPSILRIQQVVRGDSAAYFCASPPLVPEQFFGPGTRLTVL.

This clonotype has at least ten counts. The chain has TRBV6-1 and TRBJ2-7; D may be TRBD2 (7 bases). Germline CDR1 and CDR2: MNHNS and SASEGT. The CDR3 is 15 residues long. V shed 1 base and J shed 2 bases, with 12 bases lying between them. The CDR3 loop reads CASSEVGGPTYEQYF. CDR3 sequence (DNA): TGTGCCAGCAGTGAAGTGGGGGGGCCCACCTACGAGCAGTACTTC.

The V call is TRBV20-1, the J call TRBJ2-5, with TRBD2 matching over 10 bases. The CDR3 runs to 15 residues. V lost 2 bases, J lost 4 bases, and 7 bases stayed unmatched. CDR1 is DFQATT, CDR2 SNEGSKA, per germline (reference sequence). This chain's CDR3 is CSARSLAGAGETQYF. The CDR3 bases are TGCAGTGCTAGATCCCTAGCGGGAGCGGGAGAGACCCAGTACTTC.

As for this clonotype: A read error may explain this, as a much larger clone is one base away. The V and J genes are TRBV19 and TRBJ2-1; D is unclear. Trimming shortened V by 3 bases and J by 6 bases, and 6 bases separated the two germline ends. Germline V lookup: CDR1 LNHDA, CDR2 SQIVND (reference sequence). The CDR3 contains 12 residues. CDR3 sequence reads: CASSMGSNEQFF. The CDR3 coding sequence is TGTGCCAGTAGTATGGGTAGCAATGAGCAGTTCTTC.

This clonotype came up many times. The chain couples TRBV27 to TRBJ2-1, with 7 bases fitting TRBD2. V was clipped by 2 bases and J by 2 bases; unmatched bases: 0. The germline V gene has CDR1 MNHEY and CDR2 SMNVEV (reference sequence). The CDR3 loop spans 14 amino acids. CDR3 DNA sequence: TGTGCCAGCAGTTTACGGGAGGCCTACAATGAGCAGTTCTTC. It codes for CASSLREAYNEQFF.

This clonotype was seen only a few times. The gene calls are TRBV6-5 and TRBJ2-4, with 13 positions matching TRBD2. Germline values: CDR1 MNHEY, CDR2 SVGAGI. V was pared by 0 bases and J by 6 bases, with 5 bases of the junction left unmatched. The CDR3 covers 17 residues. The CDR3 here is CASSYSGTSGTGNIQYF. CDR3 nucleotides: TGTGCCAGCAGTTACTCCGGGACTAGCGGGACCGGAAACATTCAGTACTTC.

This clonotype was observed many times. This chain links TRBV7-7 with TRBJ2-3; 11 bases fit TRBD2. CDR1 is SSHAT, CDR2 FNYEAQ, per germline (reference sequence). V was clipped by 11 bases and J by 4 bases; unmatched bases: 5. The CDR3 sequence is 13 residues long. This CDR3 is CAVGTSGSDTQYF. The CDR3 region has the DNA TGTGCCGTCGGGACTAGCGGTTCAGATACGCAGTATTTT.

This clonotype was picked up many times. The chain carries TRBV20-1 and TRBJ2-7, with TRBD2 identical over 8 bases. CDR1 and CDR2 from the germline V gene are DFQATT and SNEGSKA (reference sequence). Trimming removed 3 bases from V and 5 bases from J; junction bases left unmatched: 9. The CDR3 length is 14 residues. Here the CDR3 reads CSASKAGDLDEQYF. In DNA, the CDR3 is TGCAGTGCTAGTAAAGCGGGAGACTTGGACGAGCAGTACTTC.

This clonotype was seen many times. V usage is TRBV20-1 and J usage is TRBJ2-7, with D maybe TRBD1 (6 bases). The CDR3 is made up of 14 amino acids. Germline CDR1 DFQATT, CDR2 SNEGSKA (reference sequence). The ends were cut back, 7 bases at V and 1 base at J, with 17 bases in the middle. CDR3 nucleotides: TGCAGTGTTAGGCAGGGGTCCCATTCCTACGAGCAGTACTTC. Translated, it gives CSVRQGSHSYEQYF.